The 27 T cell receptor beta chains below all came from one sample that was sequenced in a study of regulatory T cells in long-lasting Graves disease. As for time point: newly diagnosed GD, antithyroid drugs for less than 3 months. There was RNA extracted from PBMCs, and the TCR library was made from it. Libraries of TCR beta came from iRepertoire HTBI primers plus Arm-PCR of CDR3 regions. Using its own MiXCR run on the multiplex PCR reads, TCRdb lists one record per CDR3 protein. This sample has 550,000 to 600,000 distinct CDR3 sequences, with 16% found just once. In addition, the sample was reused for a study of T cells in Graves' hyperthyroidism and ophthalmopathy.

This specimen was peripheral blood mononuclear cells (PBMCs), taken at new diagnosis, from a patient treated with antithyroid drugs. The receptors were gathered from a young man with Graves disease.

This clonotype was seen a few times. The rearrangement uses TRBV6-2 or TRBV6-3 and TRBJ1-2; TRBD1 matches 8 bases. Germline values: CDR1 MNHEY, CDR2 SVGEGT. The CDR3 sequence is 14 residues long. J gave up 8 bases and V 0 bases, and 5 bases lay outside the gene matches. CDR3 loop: CASSYSVTGEGYTF. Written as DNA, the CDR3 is TGTGCCAGCAGTTACTCTGTGACAGGGGAAGGCTACACCTTC.

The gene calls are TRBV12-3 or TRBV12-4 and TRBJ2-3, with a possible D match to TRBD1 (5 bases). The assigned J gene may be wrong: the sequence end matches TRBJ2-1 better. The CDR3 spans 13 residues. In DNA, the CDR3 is TGTGCCAGCAGCCCGTACCAGGGCGATGAGCAGTTCTTC. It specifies CASSPYQGDEQFF.

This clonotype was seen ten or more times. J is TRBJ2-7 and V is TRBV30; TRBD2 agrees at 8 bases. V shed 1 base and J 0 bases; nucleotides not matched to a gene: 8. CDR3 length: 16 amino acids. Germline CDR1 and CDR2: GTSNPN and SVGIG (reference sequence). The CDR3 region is CAWSDGPGGASYEQYF. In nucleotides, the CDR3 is TGTGCCTGGAGTGATGGTCCGGGGGGGGCCTCCTACGAGCAGTACTTC.

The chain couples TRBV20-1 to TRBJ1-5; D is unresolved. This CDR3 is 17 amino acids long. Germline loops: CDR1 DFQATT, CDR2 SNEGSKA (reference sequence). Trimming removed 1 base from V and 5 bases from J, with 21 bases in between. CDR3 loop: CSARATELKRPYQPQHF. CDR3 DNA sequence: TGCAGTGCTAGAGCCACGGAACTAAAAAGACCATATCAGCCCCAGCATTTT.

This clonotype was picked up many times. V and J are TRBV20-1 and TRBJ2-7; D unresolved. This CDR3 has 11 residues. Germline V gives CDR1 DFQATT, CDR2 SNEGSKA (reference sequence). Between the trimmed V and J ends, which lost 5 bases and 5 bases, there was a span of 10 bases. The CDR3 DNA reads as TGCAGTGCTTCGACCCTGCACGAGCAGTACTTC. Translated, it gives CSASTLHEQYF.

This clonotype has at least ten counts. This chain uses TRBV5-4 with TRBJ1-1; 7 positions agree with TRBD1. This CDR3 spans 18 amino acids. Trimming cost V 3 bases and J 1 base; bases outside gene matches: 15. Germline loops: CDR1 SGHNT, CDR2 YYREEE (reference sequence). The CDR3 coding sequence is TGTGCCAGCAGCTCGGGCAAGGGACAGCGACTCGAGAACACTGAAGCTTTCTTT. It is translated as CASSSGKGQRLENTEAFF.

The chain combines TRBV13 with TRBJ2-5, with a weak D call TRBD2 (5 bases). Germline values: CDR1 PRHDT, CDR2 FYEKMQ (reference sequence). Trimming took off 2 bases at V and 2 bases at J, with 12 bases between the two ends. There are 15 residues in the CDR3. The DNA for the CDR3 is TGTGCCAGCAGCTTACTAGGACTGAAGCAAGAGACCCAGTACTTC. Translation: CASSLLGLKQETQYF. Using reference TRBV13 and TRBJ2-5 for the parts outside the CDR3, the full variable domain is AAGVIQSPRHLIKEKRETATLKCYPIPRHDTVYWYQQGPGQDPQFLISFYEKMQSDKGSIPDRFSAQQFSDYHSELNMSSLELGDSALYFCASSLLGLKQETQYFGPGTRLLVL.

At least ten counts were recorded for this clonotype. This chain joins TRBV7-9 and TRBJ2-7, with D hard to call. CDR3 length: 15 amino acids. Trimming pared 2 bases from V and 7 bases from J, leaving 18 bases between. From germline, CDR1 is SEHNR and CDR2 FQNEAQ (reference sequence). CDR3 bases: TGTGCCAGCAGCTTAAGTGCGACACCGGCTAAGGAGCAGTACTTC. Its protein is CASSLSATPAKEQYF. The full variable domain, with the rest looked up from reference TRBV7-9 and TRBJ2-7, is DTGVSQNPRHKITKRGQNVTFRCDPISEHNRLYWYRQTLGQGPEFLTYFQNEAQLEKSRLLSDRFSAERPKGSFSTLEIQRTEQGDSAMYLCASSLSATPAKEQYFGPGTRLTVT.

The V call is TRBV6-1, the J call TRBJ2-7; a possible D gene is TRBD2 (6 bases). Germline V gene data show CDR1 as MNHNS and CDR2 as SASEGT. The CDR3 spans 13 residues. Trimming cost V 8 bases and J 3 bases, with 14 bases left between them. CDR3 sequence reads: CASGAGPHYEQYF. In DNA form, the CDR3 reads TGTGCCAGCGGGGCGGGACCCCACTACGAGCAGTACTTC.

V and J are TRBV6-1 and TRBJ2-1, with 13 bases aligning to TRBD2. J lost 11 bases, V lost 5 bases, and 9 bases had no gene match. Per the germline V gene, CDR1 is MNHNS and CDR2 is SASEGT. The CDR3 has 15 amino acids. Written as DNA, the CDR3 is TGTGCCAGCAGTCCGAAAGGACTAGCGGGAGTACAGCAGTTCTTC. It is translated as CASSPKGLAGVQQFF.

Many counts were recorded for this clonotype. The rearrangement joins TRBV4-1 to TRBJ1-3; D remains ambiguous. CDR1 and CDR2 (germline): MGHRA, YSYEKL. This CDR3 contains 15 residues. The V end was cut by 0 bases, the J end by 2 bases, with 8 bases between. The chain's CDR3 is CASSQDANTGNTIYF. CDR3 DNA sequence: TGCGCCAGCAGCCAAGATGCGAATACTGGAAACACCATATATTTT.

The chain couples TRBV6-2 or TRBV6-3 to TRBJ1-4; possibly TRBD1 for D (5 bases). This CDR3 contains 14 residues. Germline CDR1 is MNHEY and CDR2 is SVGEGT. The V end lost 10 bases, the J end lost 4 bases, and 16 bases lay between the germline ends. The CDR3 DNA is TGTGCCACTGAGATGACAGAAGATAATGAAAAACTGTTTTTT. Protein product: CATEMTEDNEKLFF.

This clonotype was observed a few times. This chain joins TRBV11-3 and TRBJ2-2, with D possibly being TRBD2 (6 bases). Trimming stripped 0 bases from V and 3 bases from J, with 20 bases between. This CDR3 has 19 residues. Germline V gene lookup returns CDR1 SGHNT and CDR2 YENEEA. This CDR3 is CASSLDRGRGSIDTGELFF. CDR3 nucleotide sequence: TGTGCCAGCAGCTTAGATCGGGGTCGGGGGAGTATTGACACCGGGGAGCTGTTTTTT. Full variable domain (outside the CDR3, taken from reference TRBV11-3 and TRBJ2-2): EAGVVQSPRYKIIEKKQPVAFWCNPISGHNTLYWYLQNLGQGPELLIRYENEEAVDDSQLPKDRFSAERLKGVDSTLKIQPAELGDSAVYLCASSLDRGRGSIDTGELFFGEGSRLTVL.

The DNA of the CDR3 is TGCGCCAGCAGCCAAGTGGGGGTCAATCAGCCCCAGCATTTT. Its translation is CASSQVGVNQPQHF. The chain uses TRBV4-1 and TRBJ1-5; D might be TRBD1 (5 bases). CDR3 length equals 14 residues. Trimming cost V 1 base and J 3 bases, with 7 bases left between them. Germline V CDR1 and CDR2: MGHRA, YSYEKL.

CDR3 sequence (DNA): TGTGCCAGCAGCCCCCGGGGTCCAACCTCTGGAAACACCATATATTTT. Its translation is CASSPRGPTSGNTIYF. The rearrangement joins TRBV7-9 to TRBJ1-3; no firm D call. V lost 5 bases and J lost 0, with 14 bases in between. The germline V gene encodes CDR1 SEHNR and CDR2 FQNEAQ (reference sequence). CDR3 size: 16 residues.

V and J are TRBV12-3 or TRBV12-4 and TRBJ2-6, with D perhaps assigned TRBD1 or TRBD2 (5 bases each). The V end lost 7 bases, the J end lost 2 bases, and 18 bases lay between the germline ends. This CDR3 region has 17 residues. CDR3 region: CASKMGPSLTGANVLTF. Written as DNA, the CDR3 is TGTGCCAGCAAGATGGGACCTTCTTTGACTGGGGCCAACGTCCTGACTTTC.

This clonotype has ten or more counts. The CDR3 loop reads CASSVQGVTEAFF. CDR3 nucleotide sequence: TGTGCCAGCAGCGTACAGGGGGTTACTGAAGCTTTCTTT. The chain joins TRBV2 to TRBJ1-1, with 8 bases matching TRBD1. Germline V CDR1 and CDR2: SNHLY, FYNNEI. The CDR3 is 13 amino acids. The J segment lost 5 bases and the V segment lost 6 bases, leaving 5 bases of the junction unmatched.

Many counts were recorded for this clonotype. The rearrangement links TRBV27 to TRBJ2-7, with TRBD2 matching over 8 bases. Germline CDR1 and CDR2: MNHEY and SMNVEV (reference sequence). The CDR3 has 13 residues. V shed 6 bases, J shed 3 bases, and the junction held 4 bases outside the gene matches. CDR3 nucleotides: TGTGCCAGCAGCCCAACTAGCGGCTACGAGCAGTACTTC. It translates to CASSPTSGYEQYF.

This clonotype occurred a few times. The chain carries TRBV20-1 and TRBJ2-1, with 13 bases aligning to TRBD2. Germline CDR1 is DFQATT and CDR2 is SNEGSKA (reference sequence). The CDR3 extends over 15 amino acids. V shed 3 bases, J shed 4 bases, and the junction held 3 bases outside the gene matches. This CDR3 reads CSARSLAGGYNEQFF. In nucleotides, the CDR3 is TGCAGTGCTAGGTCACTAGCGGGAGGGTACAATGAGCAGTTCTTC.

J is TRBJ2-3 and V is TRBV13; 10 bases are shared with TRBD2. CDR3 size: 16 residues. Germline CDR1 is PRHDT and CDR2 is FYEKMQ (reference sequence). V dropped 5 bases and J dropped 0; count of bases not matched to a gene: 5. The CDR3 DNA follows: TGTGCCAGCAGCATTGCTAGCGGGAGTAGCACAGATACGCAGTATTTT. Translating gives CASSIASGSSTDTQYF.

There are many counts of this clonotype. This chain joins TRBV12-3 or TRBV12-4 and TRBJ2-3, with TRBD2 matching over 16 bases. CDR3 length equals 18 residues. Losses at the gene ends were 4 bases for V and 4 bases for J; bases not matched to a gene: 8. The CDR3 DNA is TGTGCCAGCAGTTCGGGACTAGCGGGAGGGCCACGCCCAGATACGCAGTATTTT. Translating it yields CASSSGLAGGPRPDTQYF.

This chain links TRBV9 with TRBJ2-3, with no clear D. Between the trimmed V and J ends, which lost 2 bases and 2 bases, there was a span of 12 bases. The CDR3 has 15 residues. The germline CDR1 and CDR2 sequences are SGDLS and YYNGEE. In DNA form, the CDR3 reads TGTGCCAGCAGCGTTTCCTTAGGGAACACAGATACGCAGTATTTT. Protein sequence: CASSVSLGNTDTQYF.

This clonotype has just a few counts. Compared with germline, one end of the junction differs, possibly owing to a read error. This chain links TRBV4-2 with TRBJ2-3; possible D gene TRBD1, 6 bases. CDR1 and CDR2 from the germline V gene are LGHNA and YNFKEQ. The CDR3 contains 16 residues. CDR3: CASSEDPTGYTDTQYF. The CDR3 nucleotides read TGTGCCAGCAGCGAAGATCCCACAGGGTACACAGATACGCAGTATTTT.

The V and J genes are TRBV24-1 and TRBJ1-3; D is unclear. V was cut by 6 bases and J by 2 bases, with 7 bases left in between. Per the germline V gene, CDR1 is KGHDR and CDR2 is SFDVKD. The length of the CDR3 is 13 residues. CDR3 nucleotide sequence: TGTGCCACCAGTACGACTGCTGGAAACACCATATATTTT. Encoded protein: CATSTTAGNTIYF.

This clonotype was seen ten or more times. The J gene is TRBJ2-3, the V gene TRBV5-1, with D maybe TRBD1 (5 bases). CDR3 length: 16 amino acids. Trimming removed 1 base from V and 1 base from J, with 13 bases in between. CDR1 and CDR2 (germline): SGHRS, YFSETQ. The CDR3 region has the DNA TGCGCCAGCAGCTTGTCAGGGCCCAAGGGCACAGATACGCAGTATTTT. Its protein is CASSLSGPKGTDTQYF.

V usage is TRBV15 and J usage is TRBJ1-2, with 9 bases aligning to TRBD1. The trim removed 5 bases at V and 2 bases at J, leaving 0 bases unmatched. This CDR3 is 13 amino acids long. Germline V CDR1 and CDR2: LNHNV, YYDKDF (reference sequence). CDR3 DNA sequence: TGTGCCACCAGCGACAGGGGGAACTATGGCTACACCTTC. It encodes CATSDRGNYGYTF.

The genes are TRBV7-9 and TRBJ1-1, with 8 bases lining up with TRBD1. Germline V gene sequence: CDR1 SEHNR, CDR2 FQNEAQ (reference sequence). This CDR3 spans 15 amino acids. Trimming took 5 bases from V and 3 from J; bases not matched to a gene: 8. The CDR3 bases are TGTGCCAGCAGCCCTAGGACAGGGAAGGACACTGAAGCTTTCTTT. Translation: CASSPRTGKDTEAFF.